This entry concerns a single T cell receptor (beta chain). The antigen is undetermined. The donor cohort consisted entirely of Caucasian adults residing in Nashville, Tennessee. Memory CD4+ cells were the fraction left after CD45RA+ naive selection. J gave up 9 bases and V 2 bases, and 8 bases lay outside the gene matches. The germline gives CDR1 SGHRS, CDR2 YFSETQ. CDR3 length: 15 amino acids. This sample was taken from a study of shared clonotypes between healthy human individuals. Study results and limitations: Clonotype sharing among donors, it was expected, would be affected by sequencing depth.

Data came from immunoSEQ multiplex PCR; TCRdb stores just in-frame clones and leaves some out. The sample consists of approximately 1,500,000 clones, over 95% of them appearing once. This sequence joins TRBV5-1 and TRBJ2-1; 10 bases match TRBD2. The sample was naive CD4+ T cells sorted from blood. Indicated subset: CD45RA+ positively selected. This TCR was sampled from a man in his thirties or forties in good health. The CDR3 DNA reads TGCGCCAGCAGCTTAGCGGGAGGGCCTCCGGGTGAGCAGTTCTTC. It yields the protein CASSLAGGPPGEQFF.